The TCR beta chain under discussion was sequenced for a study of T cell changes during pregnancy in multiple sclerosis. The V gene end was trimmed by 0 bases and the J gene end by 6 bases; junction bases not matched to a gene: 7. There are 16 residues in the CDR3. Germline CDR1 and CDR2: SGHKS and YYEKEE (reference sequence). Method: immunoSEQ multiplex PCR; TCRdb's copy keeps in-frame clones and lacks some. Among 100,000 or so clones listed, approximately 94% were seen once. The V call is TRBV5-5, the J call TRBJ1-5, with 9 bases matching TRBD1. The sequenced sample was peripheral blood, obtained in the third trimester of pregnancy. The TCR originated in a female donor with multiple sclerosis, enrolled in a pregnancy study. The CDR3 sequence: CASSLGGTGLTQPQHF. The CDR3 region has the DNA TGTGCCAGCAGCTTGGGTGGGACAGGGTTGACTCAGCCCCAGCATTTT.